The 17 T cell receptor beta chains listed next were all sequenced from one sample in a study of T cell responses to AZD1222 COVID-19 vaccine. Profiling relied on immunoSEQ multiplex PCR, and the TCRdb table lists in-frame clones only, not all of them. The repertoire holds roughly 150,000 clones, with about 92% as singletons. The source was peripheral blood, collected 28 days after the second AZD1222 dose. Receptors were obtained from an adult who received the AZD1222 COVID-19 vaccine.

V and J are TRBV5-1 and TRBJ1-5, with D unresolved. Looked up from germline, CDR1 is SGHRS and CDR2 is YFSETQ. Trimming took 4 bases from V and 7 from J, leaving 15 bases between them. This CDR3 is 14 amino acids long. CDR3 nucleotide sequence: TGCGCCAGCAGCACGGGAGAGGATGGACAGCCCCAGCATTTT. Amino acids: CASSTGEDGQPQHF.

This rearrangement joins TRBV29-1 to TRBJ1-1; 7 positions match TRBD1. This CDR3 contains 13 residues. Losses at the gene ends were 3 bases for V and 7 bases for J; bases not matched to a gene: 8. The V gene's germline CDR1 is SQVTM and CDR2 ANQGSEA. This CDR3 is CSVDPTGSGEAFF. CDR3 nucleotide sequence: TGCAGCGTTGACCCGACAGGGAGTGGTGAAGCTTTCTTT.

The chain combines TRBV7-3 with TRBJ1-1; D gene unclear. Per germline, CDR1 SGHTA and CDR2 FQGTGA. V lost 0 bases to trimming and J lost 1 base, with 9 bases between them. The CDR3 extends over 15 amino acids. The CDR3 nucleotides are TGTGCCAGCAGCTTAACCAGGACGGAGAACACTGAAGCTTTCTTT. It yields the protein CASSLTRTENTEAFF.

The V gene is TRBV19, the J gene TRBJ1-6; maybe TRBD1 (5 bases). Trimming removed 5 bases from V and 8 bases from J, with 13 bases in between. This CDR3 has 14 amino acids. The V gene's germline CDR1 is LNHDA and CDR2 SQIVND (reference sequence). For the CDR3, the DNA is TGTGCCAGTAGTTGGTCAGGGAAGGATTCACCCCTCCACTTT. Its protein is CASSWSGKDSPLHF.

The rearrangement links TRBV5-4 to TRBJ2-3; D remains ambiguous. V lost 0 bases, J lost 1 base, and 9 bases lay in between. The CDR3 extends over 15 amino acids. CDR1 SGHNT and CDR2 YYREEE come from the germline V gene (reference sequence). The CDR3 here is CASSLALVGTDTQYF. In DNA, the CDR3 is TGTGCCAGCAGCTTGGCCCTAGTCGGCACAGATACGCAGTATTTT.

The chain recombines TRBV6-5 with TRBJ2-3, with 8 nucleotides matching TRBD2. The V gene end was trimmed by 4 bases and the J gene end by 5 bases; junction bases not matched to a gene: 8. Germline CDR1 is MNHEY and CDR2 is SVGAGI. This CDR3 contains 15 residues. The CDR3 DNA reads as TGTGCCAGCAGTTCCAAGGGACTAGTGGGAGATACGCAGTATTTT. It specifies CASSSKGLVGDTQYF.

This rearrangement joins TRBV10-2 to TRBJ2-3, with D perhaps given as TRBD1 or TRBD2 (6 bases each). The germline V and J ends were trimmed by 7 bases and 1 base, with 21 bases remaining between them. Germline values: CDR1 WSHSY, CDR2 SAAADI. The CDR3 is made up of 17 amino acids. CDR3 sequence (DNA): TGCGCCAGCAACGAGGGGGACTCCCTCCCTTGCACAGATACGCAGTATTTT. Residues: CASNEGDSLPCTDTQYF.

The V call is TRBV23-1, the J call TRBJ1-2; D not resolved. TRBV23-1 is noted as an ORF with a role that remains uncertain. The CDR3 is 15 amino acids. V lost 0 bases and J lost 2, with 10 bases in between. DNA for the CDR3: TGCGCCAGCAGTCAATCGAATGGTTTCAACTATGGCTACACCTTC. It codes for CASSQSNGFNYGYTF.

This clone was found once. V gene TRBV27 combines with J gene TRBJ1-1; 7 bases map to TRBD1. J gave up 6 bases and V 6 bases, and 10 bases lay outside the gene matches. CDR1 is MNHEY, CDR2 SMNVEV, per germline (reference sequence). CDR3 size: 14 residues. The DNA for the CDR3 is TGTGCCAGCAGGAAATGGGACAGCGGGCCTGAAGCTTTCTTT. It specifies CASRKWDSGPEAFF.

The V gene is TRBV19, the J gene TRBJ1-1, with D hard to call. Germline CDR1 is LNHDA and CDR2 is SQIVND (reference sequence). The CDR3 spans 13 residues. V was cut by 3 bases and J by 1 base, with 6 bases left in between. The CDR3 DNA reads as TGTGCCAGTAGTATCGCGAAGAACACTGAAGCTTTCTTT. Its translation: CASSIAKNTEAFF. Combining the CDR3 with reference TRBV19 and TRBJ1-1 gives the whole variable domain DGGITQSPKYLFRKEGQNVTLSCEQNLNHDAMYWYRQDPGQGLRLIYYSQIVNDFQKGDIAEGYSVSREKKESFPLTVTSAQKNPTAFYLCASSIAKNTEAFFGQGTRLTVV.

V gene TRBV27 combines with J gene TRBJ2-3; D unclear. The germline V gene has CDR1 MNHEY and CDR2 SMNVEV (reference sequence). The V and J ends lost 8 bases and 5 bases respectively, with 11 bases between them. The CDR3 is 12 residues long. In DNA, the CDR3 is TGTGCCAGCCGTCAGGTTAAAGATACGCAGTATTTT. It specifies CASRQVKDTQYF.

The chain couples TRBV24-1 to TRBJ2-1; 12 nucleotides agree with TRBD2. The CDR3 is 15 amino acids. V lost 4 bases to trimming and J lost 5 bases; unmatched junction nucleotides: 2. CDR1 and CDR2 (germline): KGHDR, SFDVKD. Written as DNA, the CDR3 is TGTGCCACCAGTGACCTAGCGGGAGGGCACAATGAGCAGTTCTTC. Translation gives CATSDLAGGHNEQFF.

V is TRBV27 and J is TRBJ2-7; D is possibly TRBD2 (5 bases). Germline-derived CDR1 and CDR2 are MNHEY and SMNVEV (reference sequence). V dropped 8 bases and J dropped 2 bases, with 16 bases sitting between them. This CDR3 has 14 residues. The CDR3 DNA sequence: TGTGCCAGCGCCTTGTTCCCGGGGACCTACGAGCAGTACTTC. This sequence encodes CASALFPGTYEQYF.

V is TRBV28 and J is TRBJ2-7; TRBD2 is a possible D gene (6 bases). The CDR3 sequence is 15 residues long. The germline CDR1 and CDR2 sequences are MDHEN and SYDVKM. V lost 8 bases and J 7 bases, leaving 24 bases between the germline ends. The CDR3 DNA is TGTGCCAGCGTTAAGGGGAGCGGGCTACTGTGGGAGCAGTACTTC. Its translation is CASVKGSGLLWEQYF. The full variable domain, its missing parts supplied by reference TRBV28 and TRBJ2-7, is DVKVTQSSRYLVKRTGEKVFLECVQDMDHENMFWYRQDPGLGLRLIYFSYDVKMKEKGDIPEGYSVSREKKERFSLILESASTNQTSMYLCASVKGSGLLWEQYFGPGTRLTVT.

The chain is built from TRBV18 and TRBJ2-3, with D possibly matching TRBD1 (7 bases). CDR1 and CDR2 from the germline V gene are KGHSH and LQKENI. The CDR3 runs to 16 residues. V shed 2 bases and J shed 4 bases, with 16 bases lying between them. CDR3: CASSPVSGRGPDTQYF. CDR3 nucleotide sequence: TGTGCCAGCTCACCAGTTAGCGGTAGGGGGCCAGATACGCAGTATTTT.

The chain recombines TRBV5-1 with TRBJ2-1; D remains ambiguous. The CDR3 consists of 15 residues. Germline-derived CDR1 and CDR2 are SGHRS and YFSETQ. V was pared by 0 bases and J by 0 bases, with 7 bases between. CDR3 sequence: CASSLAGYSYNEQFF. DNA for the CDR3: TGCGCCAGCAGCTTGGCTGGTTACTCCTACAATGAGCAGTTCTTC.

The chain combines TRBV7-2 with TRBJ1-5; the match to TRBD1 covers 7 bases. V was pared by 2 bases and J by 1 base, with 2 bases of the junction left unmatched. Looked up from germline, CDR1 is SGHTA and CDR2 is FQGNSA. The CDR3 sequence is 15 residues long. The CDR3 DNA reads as TGTGCCAGCAGCTTAAGGACAGGCAGCAATCAGCCCCAGCATTTT. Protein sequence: CASSLRTGSNQPQHF.